A selection of T cell receptor beta chains follows, all from one sample in a study of blood T cell repertoires in COVID-19. Sequenced by immunoSEQ multiplex PCR; TCRdb stores in-frame clones only, minus some. The sample includes around 200,000 clones, around 86% of them seen just once. The sample was peripheral blood. These receptors were obtained from a woman of 80 years or more in a cohort sampled during active or convalescent COVID-19. Both conserved end residues are part of each CDR3. Each record gives: V gene, CDR3 length, D gene, clone size, J gene, CDR3 protein, CDR3 DNA. D genes are given only for firm matches. Size is stated for part of the rows, as once, few or many counts, or as a class when the clone is expanded.

>TRBV5-1|12|NA|once|TRBJ2-3
CASSLEPSNRYF
TGCGCCAGCAGCTTGGAACCTTCGAATAGGTATTTT
>TRBV6-5|12|TRBD1|NA|TRBJ1-4
CGTGQPNEKLFF
TGTGGTACGGGACAGCCCAATGAAAAACTGTTTTTT
>TRBV27|18|TRBD1|NA|TRBJ1-6
CASSSLGQASSYNSPLHF
TGTGCCAGCAGTTCGCTCGGACAGGCGAGCTCCTATAATTCACCCCTCCACTTT
>TRBV5-8|15|NA|NA|TRBJ2-1
CASAGTESSYNEQFF
TGTGCCAGCGCGGGGACGGAGAGCTCCTACAATGAGCAGTTCTTC
>TRBV7-9|15|TRBD1|once|TRBJ2-4
CASSFHRGRKNIQYF
TGTGCCAGCAGCTTCCACAGGGGGCGGAAAAACATTCAGTACTTC
>TRBV18|15|NA|NA|TRBJ1-5
CASSPEAGSNQPQHF
TGTGCCAGCTCACCAGAAGCTGGTAGCAATCAGCCCCAGCATTTT
>TRBV27|15|TRBD1|NA|TRBJ2-5
CASSLRGRWQETQYF
TGTGCCAGCAGTTTAAGGGGGCGCTGGCAAGAGACCCAGTACTTC
>TRBV7-9|13|NA|NA|TRBJ1-1
CASSLRENTEAFF
TGTGCCAGCAGCTTAAGAGAGAACACTGAAGCTTTCTTT
>TRBV15|13|TRBD1|NA|TRBJ1-4
CATRDSINEKLFF
TGTGCCACCCGGGACAGTATTAATGAAAAACTGTTTTTT
>TRBV4-3|19|NA|NA|TRBJ2-7
CASSQERGEIGGFNYEQYF
TGCGCCAGCAGCCAAGAGCGAGGGGAAATTGGGGGCTTTAACTACGAGCAGTACTTC
>TRBV7-2|19|TRBD1|NA|TRBJ2-4
CASSPAPTGTMLTKNIQYF
TGTGCCAGCAGCCCCGCCCCGACAGGGACCATGTTGACCAAAAACATTCAGTACTTC
>TRBV19|16|NA|once|TRBJ1-5
CATGDERLISNQPQHF
TGTGCCACAGGGGACGAGAGACTGATTAGCAATCAGCCCCAGCATTTT
>TRBV6-2/TRBV6-3|14|TRBD1|NA|TRBJ1-1
CASSSQGAAWYGFF
TGTGCCAGCAGCTCGCAGGGGGCGGCGTGGTATGGTTTCTTT
>TRBV3-1/TRBV3-2|13|NA|once|TRBJ1-1
CASSQESQVEAFF
TGTGCCAGCAGCCAAGAATCTCAGGTCGAAGCTTTCTTT
>TRBV5-6|16|NA|few|TRBJ1-5
CASSLTPGLSNQPQHF
TGTGCCAGCAGCTTGACACCAGGACTTAGCAATCAGCCCCAGCATTTT
>TRBV7-9|14|NA|NA|TRBJ2-5
CASSLTQGSQTQYF
TGTGCCAGCAGCTTAACCCAGGGGAGTCAGACCCAGTACTTC
>TRBV7-9|11|NA|NA|TRBJ1-2
CASRAESGYTF
TGTGCCAGCAGGGCGGAATCCGGCTACACCTTC
>TRBV5-8|16|TRBD1|NA|TRBJ2-7
CASSTLAGQGSYEQYF
TGTGCCAGCAGCACCCTCGCGGGACAGGGCTCCTACGAGCAGTACTTC
>TRBV7-8|14|TRBD2|NA|TRBJ2-7
CASSLHGGGGEQYF
TGTGCCAGCAGCTTACACGGCGGGGGAGGCGAGCAGTACTTC
>TRBV7-8|14|NA|NA|TRBJ1-2
CASSPRAPNYGYTF
TGTGCCAGCAGCCCACGAGCCCCTAACTATGGCTACACCTTC
>TRBV20-1|16|NA|NA|TRBJ2-1
CSASRGAGTGGNEQFF
TGCAGTGCTAGTCGGGGCGCCGGGACTGGCGGCAATGAGCAGTTCTTC
>TRBV2|12|NA|NA|TRBJ2-1
CASSVNYNEQFF
TGTGCCAGCAGTGTCAATTACAATGAGCAGTTCTTC
>TRBV28|14|NA|NA|TRBJ1-5
CASKSRVSNQPQHF
TGTGCCAGCAAGAGCCGGGTTAGCAATCAGCCCCAGCATTTT
>TRBV23-1|20|TRBD1|NA|TRBJ2-2
CASSPKMSLTGVGYTGELFF
TGCGCCAGCAGTCCCAAGATGTCTCTAACAGGGGTGGGTTACACCGGGGAGCTGTTTTTT
>TRBV18|15|NA|NA|TRBJ2-7
CASTPSKGETYEQYF
TGTGCCAGCACACCCTCCAAGGGGGAAACCTACGAGCAGTACTTC
>TRBV3-1/TRBV3-2|15|TRBD2|NA|TRBJ2-2
CASSLGTTNTGELFF
TGTGCCAGCAGTCTCGGGACTACGAACACCGGGGAGCTGTTTTTT
>TRBV5-4|13|NA|NA|TRBJ1-4
CASSLGVDEKLFF
TGTGCCAGCAGCCTAGGGGTCGATGAAAAACTGTTTTTT
>TRBV5-1|14|TRBD1|NA|TRBJ2-7
CASSLRWTGDEQYF
TGCGCCAGCAGCTTGAGGTGGACAGGGGACGAGCAGTACTTC
>TRBV2|14|TRBD1|few|TRBJ2-1
CASSPRTGNDEQFF
TGTGCCAGCAGTCCACGGACAGGGAACGATGAGCAGTTCTTC
>TRBV7-2|13|NA|few|TRBJ1-6
CASLHGIGSPLHF
TGTGCCAGCTTGCACGGGATCGGATCACCCCTCCACTTT
>TRBV19|15|TRBD1|NA|TRBJ1-1
CASSIGTGETTEAFF
TGTGCCAGTAGTATCGGGACAGGTGAGACCACTGAAGCTTTCTTT
>TRBV6-1|14|NA|NA|TRBJ1-4
CASSEGSGVVFLFF
TGTGCCAGCAGTGAAGGTAGCGGGGTGGTTTTTCTGTTTTTT
>TRBV5-4|14|NA|NA|TRBJ1-2
CASSLQGPNYGYTF
TGTGCCAGCAGCTTGCAGGGGCCTAACTATGGCTACACCTTC
>TRBV6-1|14|NA|NA|TRBJ2-5
CASSDAWGHETQYF
TGTGCCAGCAGTGACGCTTGGGGGCATGAGACCCAGTACTTC
>TRBV10-1|14|NA|NA|TRBJ1-1
CASSATGWLTEAFF
TGCGCCAGCAGTGCGACAGGTTGGCTCACTGAAGCTTTCTTT
>TRBV7-2|14|TRBD1|NA|TRBJ2-5
CASSLAGQPETQYF
TGTGCCAGCAGCTTAGCGGGACAGCCAGAGACCCAGTACTTC
>TRBV11-3|14|NA|once|TRBJ2-7
CASSLITGSYEQYF
TGTGCCAGCAGCTTAATCACAGGCTCCTACGAGCAGTACTTC
>TRBV7-2|16|TRBD1|NA|TRBJ1-4
CASSLPTGGANEKLFF
TGTGCCAGCAGCTTACCCACAGGGGGCGCAAATGAAAAACTGTTTTTT
>TRBV29-1|15|TRBD1|NA|TRBJ1-5
CSVRDRGGSNQPQHF
TGCAGCGTCCGGGACAGGGGAGGTAGCAATCAGCCCCAGCATTTT
>TRBV24-1|16|NA|NA|TRBJ2-1
CATSDLNGQLVYEQFF
TGTGCCACCAGTGATTTGAACGGACAGTTGGTCTATGAGCAGTTCTTC
>TRBV21-1|15|NA|NA|TRBJ1-5
CASSKNAGEYQPQHF
TGTGCCAGCAGCAAAAACGCAGGTGAGTATCAGCCCCAGCATTTT
>TRBV5-1|16|TRBD2|NA|TRBJ2-1
CASSVPLAGSGNEQFF
TGCGCCAGCAGCGTCCCACTAGCGGGATCTGGCAATGAGCAGTTCTTC
>TRBV3-1/TRBV3-2|15|TRBD1|NA|TRBJ1-2
CASSLDRSEAYGYTF
TGTGCCAGCAGCCTGGACAGGTCCGAGGCTTATGGCTACACCTTC
>TRBV5-8|14|TRBD2|once|TRBJ2-4
CASRVFLAENIQYF
TGTGCCAGCAGGGTCTTCCTAGCGGAAAACATTCAGTACTTC
>TRBV10-2|17|TRBD1|NA|TRBJ1-6
CASKPGQGFSYNSPLHF
TGCGCCAGCAAACCGGGACAGGGCTTCTCCTATAATTCACCCCTCCACTTT
>TRBV11-3|17|TRBD1|once|TRBJ2-2
CASSLDPDRGRIGELFF
TGTGCCAGCAGCTTAGATCCCGACAGGGGGCGCATCGGGGAGCTGTTTTTT
>TRBV18|15|TRBD2|NA|TRBJ2-7
CASSPPLAGAYEQYF
TGTGCCAGCTCACCACCGTTAGCGGGGGCCTACGAGCAGTACTTC
>TRBV29-1|12|TRBD1|NA|TRBJ1-2
CSVGDRARGYTF
TGCAGCGTGGGGGACAGGGCGCGAGGCTACACCTTC
>TRBV5-1|16|NA|NA|TRBJ1-2
CASSFAGTPFLAGYTF
TGCGCCAGCAGCTTTGCCGGGACACCTTTTTTGGCTGGCTACACCTTC
>TRBV4-2|17|NA|NA|TRBJ2-1
CASSHGGTPLWNNEQFF
TGTGCCAGCAGCCACGGCGGAACCCCCTTATGGAACAATGAGCAGTTCTTC
>TRBV28|11|TRBD1|NA|TRBJ1-1
CASSAGTGSEF
TGTGCCAGCAGTGCCGGGACAGGGTCTGAGTTT
>TRBV18|15|TRBD1|NA|TRBJ1-5
CASSPDRKANQPQHF
TGTGCCAGCTCACCGGACAGGAAGGCAAATCAGCCCCAGCATTTT
>TRBV29-1|12|TRBD1|NA|TRBJ1-2
CSVEGTGDGYTF
TGCAGCGTTGAAGGGACAGGGGATGGCTACACCTTC
>TRBV29-1|14|TRBD1|NA|TRBJ2-7
CSVEDRHRGYEQYF
TGCAGCGTTGAAGATCGTCACAGGGGATACGAGCAGTACTTC
>TRBV6-5|14|NA|NA|TRBJ2-2
CASSYDSGTGELFF
TGTGCCAGCAGTTACGATTCGGGCACCGGGGAGCTGTTTTTT
>TRBV19|15|TRBD2|NA|TRBJ2-3
CASRRLAEPTDTQYF
TGTGCCAGTAGACGTCTAGCGGAACCCACAGATACGCAGTATTTT
>TRBV7-8|15|TRBD1|NA|TRBJ2-7
CASSLSDRGLNEQYF
TGTGCCAGCAGCTTAAGCGACAGGGGGTTAAACGAGCAGTACTTC